This T cell receptor (beta chain) was documented in a study of T cells in Graves' hyperthyroidism and ophthalmopathy (dated by TCRdb to about 2019). Some background on the complete study: Peripheral blood samples were taken at the time of initial diagnosis, prior to any treatment. A discovery cohort of approximately 100 patients, approximately 44 with Graves' ophthalmopathy and about 58 with stable Graves' hyperthyroidism, was used to find distinguishing TCR V-J signatures. An independent validation cohort of around 20 hyperthyroidism patients and 17 patients who later progressed to ophthalmopathy tested prospective prediction of ophthalmopathy. The approximately 90 discovery patients were divided at random into training and test sets in a 7:3 ratio. Following sampling, methimazole starting at 30 mg daily was given to hyperthyroidism patients, and high-dose intravenous methylprednisolone was given to ophthalmopathy patients. Thyroid tissue and blood T-cell repertoires from six Graves' hyperthyroidism patients were also compared in the study. The paper describes TCR Vbeta CDR3 sequencing of more than 120 peripheral blood samples, made up of under 50 ophthalmopathy patients, over 70 hyperthyroidism patients and about 17 progressor patients.

This clonotype was recorded many times. Its antigen is still unknown. Within one base of it there is no much larger clone, and no base qualities were kept. Graves' hyperthyroidism was defined as stable when no progression to ophthalmopathy occurred over 18 months of follow-up. The hyperthyroidism patients were between 18 and 65 years old and newly diagnosed, with a disease duration of less than 2 months. Any patient with an uncontrolled infection, another autoimmune disease, pregnancy or lactation was excluded. Diagnoses were based on clinical symptoms, serum thyroxine and TRAb, thyroid ultrasound and orbital computed tomography. PBMCs were separated from 10 ml of fresh peripheral blood using Ficoll-Paque density gradient centrifugation. Total RNA was extracted using Trizol reagent, and RNA quality was assessed on an Agilent 2100 Bioanalyzer. TCR beta CDR3 regions were amplified from RNA transcripts. A first-round RT-PCR of the TCR CDR3 used the HTBI primer set with the Qiagen OneStep RT-PCR kit. Libraries were constructed in a second round of multiplex PCR, after which size selection and purification were performed. Paired-end sequencing of the libraries was performed with 100 bp reads on an Illumina HiSeq2000. The published analysis was carried out like this. Raw data were processed with SOAPnuke, discarding reads with adapters, uncalled bases, mean Phred below 15, or no exact constant-primer or identifier match. COPE v1.2.5 was used to merge high-quality paired reads, and clonotypes were defined as unique nucleotide sequences. Clonotypes were aligned to IMGT TRBV, TRBD and TRBJ reference segments using MiTCR v1.1. Only V-J combinations with frequency above 0.0001, covering approximately 99% of repertoires, were analysed. A TCS score was defined as the ratio of F50 (clonal expansion) to E x V (chaos), with BLOSUM62-based TCRdist applied between CDR3 peptides within each V-J. Welch's t-statistics and random forest reduced roughly 530 V-J features to fewer than 15, which were used in a naive Bayes classifier (R e1071). TCRdb's own reprocessing of the public reads used fastp at Q25 and MiXCR and kept productive beta chains. CDR3 protein sequences are deduplicated, and each keeps its most common genes and DNA. The V and J calls follow TCRdb's processing rather than the paper's. The sample data list about 420,000 distinct CDR3 sequences, and roughly an eighth of these were observed just once. 5% to 6% of the sample goes to the ten largest clones.

Results and caveats for the whole study, not just this receptor: Blood samples also contained most of the expanded thyroid clonotypes (frequency above 0.001), which suggests that blood repertoires may reflect thyroid immune responses. In cross-validation, a model built on a 13 V-J signature told ophthalmopathy apart from stable hyperthyroidism with over 85% sensitivity and roughly 81% specificity, and in testing the same model reached 80%/75%. In validation, progression to ophthalmopathy was predicted by the model with around 71% sensitivity and around 76% specificity, a median of approximately 6.5 months before onset. Sample size was not statistically predetermined, and blinding of investigators to group allocation was not performed.

The sample was blood. The receptor's source is a woman aged 18-30 years with Graves' hyperthyroidism.

The DNA sequence is as follows: TGTGCCAGCAAAAGGGGAAATAGTTTCTCTGGGGCCAACGTCCTGACTTTC. This gives the protein CASKRGNSFSGANVLTF. The rearrangement combines TRBV6-1 with TRBJ2-6; TRBD1 is a possible D gene, resting on 5 matching bases. V is clipped by 7 bases and J by 0 bases, and the sequence between their germline boundaries is 16 bases long. Taken from the germline V gene, the CDR1 and CDR2 loops are MNHNS and SASEGT. The cysteine opens and the phenylalanine closes a CDR3 of 17 amino acids. Just CDR3 DNA is preserved here, 51 bases in frame from base 1.